The present TCR beta chain was sequenced within a study of blood T cells in healthy people across ages. The CDR3 length is 14 residues. V was pared by 5 bases and J by 4 bases, with 13 bases between. Germline V gene sequence: CDR1 SGHTA, CDR2 FQGTGA. Study results and caveats: Naive CD4+ cells and diversity were both higher in long-lived donors than in aged donors. Estimates of diversity drawn from one million T cells were considered underestimates.

For the second PCR, which ran for about 6 to 11 cycles, a sample-barcoded 5' primer and a J-beta primer mix were used. TCRdb itself ran the 5' RACE reads through MiXCR, one entry per CDR3 protein. Of approximately 1,000,000 distinct CDR3 sequences in the sample, around 45% were seen once. This clonotype was seen a few times. Its antigen is not identified. Sample donors were healthy Caucasian individuals that came from Russia, aged roughly 6 to 90. The receptor's source is a woman aged 55-69 years in good health. The V and J genes are TRBV7-3 and TRBJ2-3; a weak D match, TRBD2 (6 bases). The material sequenced was blood. CDR3 DNA: TGTGCCAGCAGCCGGGAGAGGCTCTCAGATACGCAGTATTTT. Encoded protein: CASSRERLSDTQYF.